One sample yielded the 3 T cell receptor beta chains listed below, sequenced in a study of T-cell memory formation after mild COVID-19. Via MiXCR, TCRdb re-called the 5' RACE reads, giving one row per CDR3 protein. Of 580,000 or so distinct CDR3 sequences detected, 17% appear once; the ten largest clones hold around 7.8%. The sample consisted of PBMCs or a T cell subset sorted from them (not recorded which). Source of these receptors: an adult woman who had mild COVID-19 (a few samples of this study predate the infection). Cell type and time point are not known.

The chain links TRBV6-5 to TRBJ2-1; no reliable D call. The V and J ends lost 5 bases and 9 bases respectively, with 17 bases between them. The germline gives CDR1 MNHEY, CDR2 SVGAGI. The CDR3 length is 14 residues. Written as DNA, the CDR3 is TGTGCCAGCAGTCCACAGCTAGGTCGCATTGAGCAGTTCTTC. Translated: CASSPQLGRIEQFF.

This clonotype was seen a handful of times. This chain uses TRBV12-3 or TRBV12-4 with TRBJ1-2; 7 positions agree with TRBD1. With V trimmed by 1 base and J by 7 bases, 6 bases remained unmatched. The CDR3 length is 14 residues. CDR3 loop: CASSLGNRGAGYTF. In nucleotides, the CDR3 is TGTGCCAGCAGTTTAGGTAACAGGGGCGCTGGCTACACCTTC.

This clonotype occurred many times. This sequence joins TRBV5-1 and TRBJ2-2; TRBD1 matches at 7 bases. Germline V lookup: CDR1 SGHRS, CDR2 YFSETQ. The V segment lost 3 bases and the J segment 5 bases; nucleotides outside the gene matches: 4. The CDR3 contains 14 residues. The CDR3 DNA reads TGCGCCAGCAGCTCGGGACAGAAGACCGGGGAGCTGTTTTTT. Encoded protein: CASSSGQKTGELFF.